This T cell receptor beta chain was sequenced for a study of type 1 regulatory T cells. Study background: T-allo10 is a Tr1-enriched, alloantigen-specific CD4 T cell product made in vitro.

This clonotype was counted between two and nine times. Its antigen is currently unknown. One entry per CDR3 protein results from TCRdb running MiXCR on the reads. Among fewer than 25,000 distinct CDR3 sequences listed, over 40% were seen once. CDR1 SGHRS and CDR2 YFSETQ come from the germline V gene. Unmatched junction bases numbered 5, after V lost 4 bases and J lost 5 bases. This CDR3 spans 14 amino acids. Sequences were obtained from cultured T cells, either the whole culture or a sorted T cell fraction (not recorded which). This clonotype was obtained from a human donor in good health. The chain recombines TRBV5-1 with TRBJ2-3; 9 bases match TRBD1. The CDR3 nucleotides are TGCGCCAGCAGCGTGGACAGGGGAGAAGATACGCAGTATTTT. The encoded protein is CASSVDRGEDTQYF.